Listed here are 23 T cell receptor beta chains from one sample, sequenced in a study of cytomegalovirus exposure and HLA in healthy donors. The PCR ran on 60 Vbeta and 13 Jbeta primers. Sequencing used immunoSEQ multiplex PCR; TCRdb keeps in-frame clones, though not all of them. The sample has under 110,000 clones, roughly 74% seen once. Sequenced material: PBMCs. The receptors were sampled from a man between 40 and 49 years old in good health and CMV-seronegative.

The chain joins TRBV5-8 to TRBJ1-2; 9 bases are shared with TRBD1. There are 17 residues in the CDR3. Germline CDR1 SGHTS, CDR2 YDEGEE. V was pared by 4 bases and J by 8 bases, with 18 bases of the junction left unmatched. CDR3 sequence (DNA): TGTGCCAGCAGCCTGGAGCCGGCAGGGACAGGGTTTGGAGGCTACACCTTC. Translated, it gives CASSLEPAGTGFGGYTF.

This clone appeared a few times. The V and J genes are TRBV5-1 and TRBJ1-5, with 8 positions matching TRBD1. In germline, CDR1 is SGHRS, CDR2 YFSETQ. The CDR3 contains 13 residues. Unmatched junction bases numbered 1, after V lost 3 bases and J lost 5 bases. The CDR3 DNA is TGCGCCAGCAGCTCGACAGGGGATCAGCCCCAGCATTTT. It yields the protein CASSSTGDQPQHF.

The rearrangement uses TRBV6-6 and TRBJ2-5; maybe TRBD2 (6 bases). The CDR3 is 16 amino acids. Germline V gene data show CDR1 as MNHNY and CDR2 as SVGAGI (reference sequence). Trimming took 6 bases from V and 0 from J, leaving 17 bases between them. The CDR3 sequence is CASSPLPRDYQETQYF. The CDR3 DNA reads TGTGCCAGCAGCCCCCTCCCCCGGGACTACCAAGAGACCCAGTACTTC.

The V and J genes are TRBV29-1 and TRBJ2-4; perhaps TRBD2 as D (5 bases). This CDR3 region has 13 residues. From germline, CDR1 is SQVTM and CDR2 ANQGSEA. The V and J ends lost 7 bases and 0 bases respectively, with 10 bases between them. Here the CDR3 DNA reads TGCAGCGCGGGAACGGTAGCCAAAAACATTCAGTACTTC. Encoded protein: CSAGTVAKNIQYF. Looking up the rest from reference TRBV29-1 and TRBJ2-4 gives the full variable domain: SAVISQKPSRDICQRGTSLTIQCQVDSQVTMMFWYRQQPGQSLTLIATANQGSEATYESGFVIDKFPISRPNLTFSTLTVSNMSPEDSSIYLCSAGTVAKNIQYFGAGTRLSVL.

CDR3 nucleotide sequence: TGCGCCAGCAGCCCGGGAACAGCTAATGAAAAACTGTTTTTT. It yields the protein CASSPGTANEKLFF. V is TRBV4-1 and J is TRBJ1-4; D uncertain. V was cut by 4 bases and J by 3 bases, with 9 bases left in between. Germline CDR1 reads MGHRA; CDR2 reads YSYEKL. The CDR3 is 14 amino acids.

Only a few counts were recorded for this clone. The rearrangement links TRBV5-5 to TRBJ1-5; D may be TRBD1 (5 bases). V lost 0 bases and J lost 6, with 19 bases in between. The CDR3 contains 17 residues. Germline values: CDR1 SGHKS, CDR2 YYEKEE (reference sequence). CDR3 DNA sequence: TGTGCCAGCAGCTTGGGGGCCGTGGTGGGGGGGGGTCAGCCCCAGCATTTT. It specifies CASSLGAVVGGGQPQHF.

This chain joins TRBV5-6 and TRBJ2-5; D uncertain. This CDR3 contains 15 residues. Trimming cost V 0 bases and J 5 bases, with 14 bases left between them. The V gene's germline CDR1 is SGHDT and CDR2 YYEEEE. CDR3 region: CASSLGIVDFETQYF. The CDR3 DNA reads as TGTGCCAGCAGCTTGGGTATAGTAGATTTCGAGACCCAGTACTTC.

The chain links TRBV27 to TRBJ2-2; D unresolved. The CDR3 covers 15 residues. V lost 6 bases, J lost 7 bases, and 18 bases lay in between. In germline, CDR1 is MNHEY, CDR2 SMNVEV (reference sequence). The CDR3 DNA reads TGTGCCAGCAGATCCCTGTGGGCCTTCGGCGGGGAGCTGTTTTTT. As protein: CASRSLWAFGGELFF.

The CDR3 is CATKSSGQDTGYGYTF. The CDR3 DNA reads TGTGCCACCAAATCATCCGGGCAGGACACGGGCTATGGCTACACCTTC. The rearrangement uses TRBV6-6 and TRBJ1-2, with TRBD1 as a possible D gene (5 bases). CDR3 size: 16 residues. CDR1 and CDR2 (germline): MNHNY, SVGAGI (reference sequence). V lost 10 bases and J lost 4, with 25 bases in between.

The V call is TRBV11-2, the J call TRBJ1-2, with D uncertain. V lost 0 bases and J 4 bases, leaving 12 bases between the germline ends. This CDR3 has 15 amino acids. Germline loops: CDR1 SGHAT, CDR2 FQNNGV. The CDR3 DNA follows: TGTGCCAGCAGCTTAGATCATCCAGGTTTCTATGGCTACACCTTC. Protein product: CASSLDHPGFYGYTF.

V is TRBV5-1 and J is TRBJ2-7; 7 bases match TRBD1. The CDR3 extends over 16 amino acids. Losses at the gene ends were 0 bases for V and 4 bases for J; bases not matched to a gene: 10. Germline CDR1 reads SGHRS; CDR2 reads YFSETQ. CDR3 loop: CASSLDPTGQPYEQYF. The CDR3 nucleotides are TGCGCCAGCAGCTTGGATCCAACGGGACAGCCTTACGAGCAGTACTTC.

The chain is built from TRBV5-5 and TRBJ1-1, with TRBD1 identical over 9 bases. CDR1 and CDR2 (germline): SGHKS, YYEKEE (reference sequence). V gave up 4 bases and J gave up 8 bases; unmatched junction bases: 3. The CDR3 totals 12 residues. The CDR3 loop is CASSRTGDEAFF. The CDR3, as DNA: TGTGCCAGCAGCAGGACAGGGGACGAAGCTTTCTTT.

This chain connects TRBV7-9 to TRBJ1-3; TRBD1 is a possible D gene (5 bases). Germline V lookup: CDR1 SEHNR, CDR2 FQNEAQ (reference sequence). Deletions cut 4 bases from V and 2 bases from J, with 9 bases between. CDR3 length: 14 amino acids. The CDR3 DNA follows: TGTGCCAGCAGCTCTACGGGGGCTGGAAACACCATATATTTT. The encoded protein is CASSSTGAGNTIYF.

The rearrangement uses TRBV7-6 and TRBJ1-1, with 8 bases that match TRBD1. Trimming removed 2 bases from V and 4 bases from J; junction bases left unmatched: 3. Germline V lookup: CDR1 SGHVS, CDR2 FNYEAQ. The CDR3 is 14 residues long. The CDR3 sequence is CASSLRQGSTEAFF. The DNA of the CDR3 is TGTGCCAGCAGCTTAAGACAGGGGAGCACTGAAGCTTTCTTT. The entire variable domain, with the rest obtained from reference TRBV7-6 and TRBJ1-1, is as follows: GAGVSQSPRYKVTKRGQDVALRCDPISGHVSLYWYRQALGQGPEFLTYFNYEAQQDKSGLPNDRFSAERPEGSISTLTIQRTEQRDSAMYRCASSLRQGSTEAFFGQGTRLTVV.

The rearrangement links TRBV14 to TRBJ2-5; D may be TRBD1 (6 bases). CDR1 SGHDN and CDR2 FVKESK come from the germline V gene. The CDR3 covers 16 residues. V dropped 1 base and J dropped 5 bases, with 17 bases sitting between them. The CDR3 sequence: CASSQGLQGTGETQYF. The CDR3, as DNA: TGTGCCAGCAGCCAAGGCCTACAGGGTACGGGGGAGACCCAGTACTTC.

V usage is TRBV4-2 and J usage is TRBJ2-3; 7 bases map to TRBD2. The CDR3 length is 14 residues. From germline, CDR1 is LGHNA and CDR2 YNFKEQ. With V trimmed by 3 bases and J by 2 bases, 2 bases remained unmatched. The CDR3 is CASSHGGDTDTQYF. For the CDR3, the DNA is TGTGCCAGCAGCCATGGGGGGGACACAGATACGCAGTATTTT.

The rearrangement joins TRBV10-3 to TRBJ2-7, with 10 bases identical to TRBD2. The V and J ends lost 6 bases and 1 base, in that order; junction bases with no gene match: 3. This CDR3 contains 14 residues. Germline V CDR1 and CDR2: ENHRY, SYGVKD. For the CDR3, the DNA is TGTGCCATCAGCCTAGCGGGGGAGTCCTACGAGCAGTACTTC. It yields the protein CAISLAGESYEQYF.

The gene calls are TRBV2 and TRBJ1-6, with 9 bases lining up with TRBD1. Germline assignment: CDR1 SNHLY and CDR2 FYNNEI. The CDR3 has 12 amino acids. V was clipped by 8 bases and J by 7 bases; unmatched bases: 0. The CDR3 sequence: CASGQGNSPLHF. The DNA of the CDR3 is TGTGCCAGCGGACAGGGGAATTCACCCCTCCACTTT.

This clone was observed a few times. The chain is built from TRBV5-8 and TRBJ1-4; D is possibly TRBD1 (6 bases). Looked up from germline, CDR1 is SGHTS and CDR2 is YDEGEE. The CDR3 has 14 residues. V shed 0 bases and J shed 6 bases, with 9 bases lying between them. The CDR3 DNA sequence: TGTGCCAGCAGCTTGGGACAGGAGTATGAAAAACTGTTTTTT. The encoded protein is CASSLGQEYEKLFF.

This chain uses TRBV27 with TRBJ2-1, with 7 bases lining up with TRBD2. CDR3 length: 14 amino acids. CDR1 and CDR2 (germline): MNHEY, SMNVEV (reference sequence). V was clipped by 4 bases and J by 3 bases; unmatched bases: 3. This chain's CDR3 is CASSYGGNYNEQFF. The DNA for the CDR3 is TGTGCCAGCAGTTACGGGGGGAACTACAATGAGCAGTTCTTC.

This sequence joins TRBV14 and TRBJ2-3, with 8 bases aligning to TRBD1. The CDR3 loop spans 15 amino acids. Losses at the gene ends were 4 bases for V and 4 bases for J; bases not matched to a gene: 7. CDR1 is SGHDN and CDR2 is FVKESK in the germline V gene. CDR3 in amino acids: CASSRVPGGPDTQYF. The CDR3 coding sequence is TGTGCCAGCAGCCGCGTCCCAGGGGGCCCAGATACGCAGTATTTT.

This sequence joins TRBV11-3 and TRBJ2-7; D is uncertain. Germline V lookup: CDR1 SGHNT, CDR2 YENEEA. Trimming left V 0 bases short and J 0 bases short, with 3 bases between. There are 13 residues in the CDR3. The CDR3 DNA follows: TGTGCCAGCAGCTTAGACTACTCCTACGAGCAGTACTTC. The encoded protein is CASSLDYSYEQYF.

The rearrangement joins TRBV29-1 to TRBJ1-2; possibly TRBD1 for D (5 bases). Germline CDR1 reads SQVTM; CDR2 reads ANQGSEA. There are 10 residues in the CDR3. V dropped 4 bases and J dropped 7 bases, with 7 bases sitting between them. DNA of the CDR3: TGCAGCGTTGGGGACTTTGGCTACACCTTC. As protein: CSVGDFGYTF.